The next 10 T cell receptor beta chains were all read from a single sample in a study of shared clonotypes between healthy human individuals. The table came from immunoSEQ multiplex PCR; TCRdb's copy has only in-frame clones and leaves some out. The sample has about 1.1 million clones; around 77% are singletons. The sample consisted of memory CD4+ T cells from PBMCs. Regarding subset: CD45RA-negative fraction. These receptor sequences come from a man aged 18 to 35 in good health. Some clones in this sample may be carry-over from other donors' samples.

This chain links TRBV30 with TRBJ2-7; no reliable D call. Trimming left V 4 bases short and J 6 bases short, with 7 bases between. This CDR3 comprises 10 residues. CDR1 GTSNPN and CDR2 SVGIG come from the germline V gene (reference sequence). The CDR3 DNA reads as TGTGCCTGGAATAGGTCCGAGCAGTACTTC. Protein product: CAWNRSEQYF.

V gene TRBV5-1 combines with J gene TRBJ2-7; D may be TRBD1 (6 bases). Trimming stripped 3 bases from V and 4 bases from J, with 14 bases between. This CDR3 contains 14 residues. Germline-derived CDR1 and CDR2 are SGHRS and YFSETQ. CDR3 protein: CASSSTVQGYEQYF. The DNA of the CDR3 is TGCGCCAGCAGCTCGACCGTACAGGGATACGAGCAGTACTTC.

A few counts support this clone. The chain is built from TRBV30 and TRBJ1-1; D not certain. The V gene's germline CDR1 is GTSNPN and CDR2 SVGIG (reference sequence). CDR3 length equals 12 residues. V lost 5 bases and J 5 bases, leaving 12 bases between the germline ends. The CDR3 region is CAWDRSGTEAFF. The CDR3 region has the DNA TGTGCCTGGGACCGAAGCGGAACTGAAGCTTTCTTT. Looking up the rest from reference TRBV30 and TRBJ1-1 gives the full variable domain: SQTIHQWPATLVQPVGSPLSLECTVEGTSNPNLYWYRQAAGRGLQLLFYSVGIGQISSEVPQNLSASRPQDRQFILSSKKLLLSDSGFYLCAWDRSGTEAFFGQGTRLTVV.

This chain uses TRBV28 with TRBJ1-1; weak D call: TRBD1 (5 bases). The V gene lost 6 bases and the J gene lost 5 bases, with 16 bases spanning the gap. Germline values: CDR1 MDHEN, CDR2 SYDVKM. CDR3 size: 14 residues. CDR3 sequence reads: CASSSRTFGTEAFF. For the CDR3, the DNA is TGTGCCAGCAGCTCTAGGACATTTGGGACTGAAGCTTTCTTT.

About this clone itself: A read error may explain this, as a much larger clone is one base away. The chain combines TRBV11-2 with TRBJ1-1, with D hard to call. The V end lost 1 base, the J end lost 1 base, and 7 bases lay between the germline ends. The germline V gene encodes CDR1 SGHAT and CDR2 FQNNGV. This CDR3 is built from 14 residues. The CDR3 bases are TGTGCCAGCAGCTTAGTCGGTTCGAACACTGAAGCTTTCTTT. Translating gives CASSLVGSNTEAFF.

CDR3 protein: CASRRGLNTEAFF. The DNA of the CDR3 is TGTGCCAGCAGACGGGGACTGAACACTGAAGCTTTCTTT. The chain recombines TRBV11-2 with TRBJ1-1; D may be TRBD1 (5 bases). V was pared by 6 bases and J by 0 bases, with 8 bases between. Germline lookup yields CDR1 SGHAT and CDR2 FQNNGV. CDR3 length equals 13 residues.

This clone showed up just once. This chain joins TRBV10-2 and TRBJ1-2; TRBD1 aligns across 8 bases. CDR1 is WSHSY and CDR2 is SAAADI in the germline V gene. The ends lost 4 bases at V and 6 bases at J; junction bases unmatched: 10. This CDR3 comprises 15 residues. The CDR3 here is CASSGKRTGSNGYTF. CDR3 DNA sequence: TGCGCCAGCAGTGGGAAACGGACAGGGAGCAATGGCTACACCTTC.

The table lists this clone with a count of one. This chain connects TRBV6-1 to TRBJ1-1; D gene ambiguous. V lost 6 bases, J lost 0 bases, and 14 bases lay in between. The CDR3 spans 15 residues. From germline, CDR1 is MNHNS and CDR2 SASEGT. CDR3 protein: CASSGRWFMNTEAFF. CDR3 coding DNA: TGTGCCAGCAGCGGACGGTGGTTCATGAACACTGAAGCTTTCTTT.

With regard to this clone: The sample has other DNA sequences that encode this CDR3 too. V usage is TRBV10-3 and J usage is TRBJ1-1; unclear D gene. Germline CDR1 reads ENHRY; CDR2 reads SYGVKD. V was trimmed by 0 bases and J by 1 base, leaving 3 bases between them. The CDR3 is 13 amino acids. For the CDR3, the DNA is TGTGCCATCAGTGAGTCCCGGAACACTGAAGCTTTCTTT. Amino acids: CAISESRNTEAFF.

The V gene is TRBV7-3, the J gene TRBJ1-2, with D possibly matching TRBD1 (6 bases). Trimming removed 5 bases at V and 6 bases at J, with 13 bases between. Germline V lookup: CDR1 SGHTA, CDR2 FQGTGA. The CDR3 runs 13 residues. In DNA, the CDR3 is TGTGCCAGCAGCCAGACAGGCGCCCATGGCTACACCTTC. Its translation is CASSQTGAHGYTF. The whole variable domain, filled in from reference TRBV7-3 and TRBJ1-2, reads GAGVSQTPSNKVTEKGKYVELRCDPISGHTALYWYRQSLGQGPEFLIYFQGTGAADDSGLPNDRFFAVRPEGSVSTLKIQRTERGDSAVYLCASSQTGAHGYTFGSGTRLTVV.